This note documents a single TCR beta chain sequence. This record belongs to a study of low-dose radiotherapy and immunotherapy resistance in tumors. The wider study: Patients were given intravenous nivolumab 240 mg every two weeks plus ipilimumab 1 mg/kg every six weeks.

The CDR3 is made up of 14 amino acids. Between the trimmed V and J ends, which lost 2 bases and 4 bases, there was a span of 10 bases. Germline-derived CDR1 and CDR2 are SGHTA and FQGNSA. With a V-primer adapter and a constant-region primer, TCRs were amplified for approximately 19 PCR cycles. In vitro transcription amplified the mRNA that had been isolated. TCRdb independently ran MiXCR on the reads; one entry per CDR3 protein. The sample yields some 52,000 distinct CDR3 sequences, around a third seen once. As to time point: after trial treatment. Treatment defined: LDRT plus nivolumab, ipilimumab, low-dose cyclophosphamide and aspirin (RACIN trial). Advanced solid tumors without tumor-infiltrating lymphocytes were required for inclusion.

This chain connects TRBV7-2 to TRBJ2-3; D gene unclear. The source is a male donor with rectosigmoid adenocarcinoma. The starting material was PBMCs, obtained after low-dose radiotherapy plus immunotherapy. CDR3 in DNA: TGTGCCAGCAGCTTAAGGGCTGGTCCAGATACGCAGTATTTT. Protein: CASSLRAGPDTQYF.